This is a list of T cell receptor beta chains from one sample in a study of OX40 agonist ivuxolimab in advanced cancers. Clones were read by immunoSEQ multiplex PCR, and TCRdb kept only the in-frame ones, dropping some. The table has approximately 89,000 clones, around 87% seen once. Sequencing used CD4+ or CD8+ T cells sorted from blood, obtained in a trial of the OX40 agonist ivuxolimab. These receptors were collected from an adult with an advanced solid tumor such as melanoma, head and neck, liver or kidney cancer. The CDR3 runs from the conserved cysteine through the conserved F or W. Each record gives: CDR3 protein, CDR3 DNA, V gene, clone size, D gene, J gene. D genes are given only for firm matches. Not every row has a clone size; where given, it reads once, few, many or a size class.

cdr3_aa: CASSLETGTQHF; cdr3_nt: TGTGCCAGCAGCTTAGAGACAGGGACCCAGCATTTT; v_call: TRBV7-6; clone_size: NA; d_call: TRBD1; j_call: TRBJ1-5
cdr3_aa: CASINLGTGNEKLFF; cdr3_nt: TGTGCCAGTATTAATCTCGGGACAGGGAATGAAAAACTGTTTTTT; v_call: TRBV19; clone_size: NA; d_call: TRBD1; j_call: TRBJ1-4
cdr3_aa: CASSREGSYGYTF; cdr3_nt: TGTGCCAGCTCCAGGGAAGGGAGCTATGGCTACACCTTC; v_call: TRBV6-5; clone_size: once; d_call: NA; j_call: TRBJ1-2
cdr3_aa: CASSFLSGLAGTGELFF; cdr3_nt: TGTGCCAGCAGCTTCCTATCGGGACTAGCGGGGACCGGGGAGCTGTTTTTT; v_call: TRBV7-2; clone_size: NA; d_call: TRBD2; j_call: TRBJ2-2
cdr3_aa: CSAKKNTEAFF; cdr3_nt: TGCAGTGCTAAGAAGAACACTGAAGCTTTCTTT; v_call: TRBV20-1; clone_size: NA; d_call: NA; j_call: TRBJ1-1
cdr3_aa: CASSRESGGEETQYF; cdr3_nt: TGTGCCAGCAGTCGCGAATCGGGGGGCGAGGAGACCCAGTACTTC; v_call: TRBV2; clone_size: NA; d_call: NA; j_call: TRBJ2-5
cdr3_aa: CALIPPPGGTYNEQFF; cdr3_nt: TGTGCCCTAATCCCCCCCCCGGGGGGTACTTACAATGAGCAGTTCTTC; v_call: TRBV10-3; clone_size: NA; d_call: TRBD2; j_call: TRBJ2-1
cdr3_aa: CASTSLGGTNTGELFF; cdr3_nt: TGTGCCAGCACCTCGTTGGGGGGGACGAACACCGGGGAGCTGTTTTTT; v_call: TRBV5-4; clone_size: NA; d_call: TRBD2; j_call: TRBJ2-2
cdr3_aa: CASSSRTLGAYEQYF; cdr3_nt: TGTGCCAGCAGCTCTAGGACCCTAGGGGCGTACGAGCAGTACTTC; v_call: TRBV11-1; clone_size: NA; d_call: NA; j_call: TRBJ2-7
cdr3_aa: CASSESPLGEQYF; cdr3_nt: TGCGCCAGCAGTGAGTCACCCCTTGGCGAGCAGTACTTC; v_call: TRBV10-1; clone_size: NA; d_call: NA; j_call: TRBJ2-7
cdr3_aa: CASSLSNRNEQYF; cdr3_nt: TGTGCCAGCAGCTTAAGTAACAGGAACGAGCAGTACTTC; v_call: TRBV7-9; clone_size: NA; d_call: NA; j_call: TRBJ2-7
cdr3_aa: CATGRDPPPPQHF; cdr3_nt: TGCGCCACTGGCAGGGACCCGCCACCGCCCCAGCATTTT; v_call: TRBV10-2; clone_size: NA; d_call: NA; j_call: TRBJ1-5
cdr3_aa: CASSRYGSGTTRTEKLFF; cdr3_nt: TGTGCCAGCAGCCGCTACGGTTCGGGTACTACTCGGACTGAAAAACTGTTTTTT; v_call: TRBV5-4; clone_size: NA; d_call: NA; j_call: TRBJ1-4
cdr3_aa: CASATSGSTTEAFF; cdr3_nt: TGTGCTAGTGCCACGAGCGGCAGCACCACTGAAGCTTTCTTT; v_call: TRBV12-5; clone_size: few; d_call: NA; j_call: TRBJ1-1
cdr3_aa: CASSQDIQAEQYF; cdr3_nt: TGCGCCAGCAGCCAAGATATACAGGCCGAGCAGTACTTC; v_call: TRBV4-3; clone_size: NA; d_call: NA; j_call: TRBJ2-7
cdr3_aa: CASSLRSDGSYEQYF; cdr3_nt: TGTGCCAGCAGCTTAAGATCGGACGGCTCCTACGAGCAGTACTTC; v_call: TRBV7-2; clone_size: NA; d_call: NA; j_call: TRBJ2-7
cdr3_aa: CASSQEGAGGNGYTF; cdr3_nt: TGCGCCAGCAGCCAAGAAGGGGCAGGGGGCAATGGCTACACCTTC; v_call: TRBV4-3; clone_size: NA; d_call: TRBD1; j_call: TRBJ1-2
cdr3_aa: CASSLDGVNTDTQYF; cdr3_nt: TGCGCCAGCAGCTTGGATGGGGTCAACACAGATACGCAGTATTTT; v_call: TRBV5-1; clone_size: NA; d_call: NA; j_call: TRBJ2-3